This T cell receptor beta chain was found in a study of cytomegalovirus exposure and HLA in healthy donors. Trimming removed 4 bases from V and 0 bases from J, with 10 bases in between. The CDR3 has 14 amino acids. CDR1 is SGHTA, CDR2 FQGNSA, per germline. The PCR ran on 60 Vbeta and 13 Jbeta primers. Produced via immunoSEQ multiplex PCR; TCRdb's table is partial and in-frame only. The sample records 64,000 or so clones, around 86% being singletons. At the time of sampling, donors were nominally healthy, though unrecorded immune exposures were likely. Sequenced: PBMCs. The rearrangement uses TRBV7-2 and TRBJ2-7; D is unclear. The receptor's source is a female donor in good health and CMV-seronegative. CDR3 sequence reads: CASSSDTTSYEQYF. The CDR3 DNA is TGTGCCAGCAGCTCTGACACGACCTCCTACGAGCAGTACTTC.